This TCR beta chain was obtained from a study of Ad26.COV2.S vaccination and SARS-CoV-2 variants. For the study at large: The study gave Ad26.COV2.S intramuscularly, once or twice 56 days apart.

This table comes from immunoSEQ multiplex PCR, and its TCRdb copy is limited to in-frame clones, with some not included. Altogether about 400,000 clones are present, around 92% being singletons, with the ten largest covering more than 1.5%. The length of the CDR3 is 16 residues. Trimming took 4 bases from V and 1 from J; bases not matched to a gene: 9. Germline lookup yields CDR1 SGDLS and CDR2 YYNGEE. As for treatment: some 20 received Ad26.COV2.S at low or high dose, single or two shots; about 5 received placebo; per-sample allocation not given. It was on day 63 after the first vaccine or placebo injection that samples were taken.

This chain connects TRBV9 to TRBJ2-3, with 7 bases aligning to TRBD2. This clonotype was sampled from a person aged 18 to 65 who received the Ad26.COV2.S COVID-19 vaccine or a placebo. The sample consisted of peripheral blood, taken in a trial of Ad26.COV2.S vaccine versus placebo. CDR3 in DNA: TGTGCCAGCAGCCCAACAGTGGGGGGGGGCACAGATACGCAGTATTTT. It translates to CASSPTVGGGTDTQYF.